The sequence of this TCR beta chain was determined in a study of response to subunit inactivated influenza vaccine. Study conclusions and caveats: The study's authors posited that every seasonal influenza vaccination enlists few new T cells.

TCRdb processed the RT-PCR reads anew with MiXCR; each CDR3 protein has one entry. The table shows about 500,000 distinct CDR3 sequences, with around 7.9% occurring only once. This clonotype turned up a few times. Its antigen is currently unknown. The DNA is omitted, as the CDR3 cannot be located on it reliably, and the CDR3 follows TCRdb's listing. The CDR3 contains 12 residues when both ends are counted. The germline CDR1 and CDR2 sequences are WSHSY and SAAADI. The clonotype comes from a man between 50 and 75 years old who received an inactivated influenza vaccine. The rearrangement joins TRBV10-2 to TRBJ1-5; the listed D gene, TRBD1, was not tested against the DNA. The material sequenced was PBMCs from blood, taken less than 30 months after vaccination. CDR3 loop: CASSVGTGAKHF.